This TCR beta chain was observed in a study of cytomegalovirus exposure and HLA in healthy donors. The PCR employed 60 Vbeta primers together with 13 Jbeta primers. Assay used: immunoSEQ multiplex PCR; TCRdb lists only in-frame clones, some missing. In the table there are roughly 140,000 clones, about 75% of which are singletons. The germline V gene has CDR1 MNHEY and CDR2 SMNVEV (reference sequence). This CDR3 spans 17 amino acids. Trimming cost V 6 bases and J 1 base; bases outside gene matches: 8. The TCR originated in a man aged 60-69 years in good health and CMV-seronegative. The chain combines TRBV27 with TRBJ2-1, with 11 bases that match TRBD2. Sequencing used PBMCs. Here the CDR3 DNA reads TGTGCCAGCAGCCAAACTAGCGGGAGTATATCCTACAATGAGCAGTTCTTC. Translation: CASSQTSGSISYNEQFF.